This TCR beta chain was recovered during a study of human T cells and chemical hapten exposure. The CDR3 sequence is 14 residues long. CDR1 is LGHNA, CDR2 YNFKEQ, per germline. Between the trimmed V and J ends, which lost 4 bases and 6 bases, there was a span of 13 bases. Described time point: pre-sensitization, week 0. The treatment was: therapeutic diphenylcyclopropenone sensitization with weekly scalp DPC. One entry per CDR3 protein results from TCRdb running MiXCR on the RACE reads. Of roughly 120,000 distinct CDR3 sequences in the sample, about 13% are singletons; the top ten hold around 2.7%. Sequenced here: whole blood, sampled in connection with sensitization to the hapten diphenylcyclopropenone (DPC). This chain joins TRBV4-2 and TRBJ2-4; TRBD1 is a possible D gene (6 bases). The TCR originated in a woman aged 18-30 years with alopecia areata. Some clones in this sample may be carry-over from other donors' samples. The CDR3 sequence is CASSPRTAGNIQYF. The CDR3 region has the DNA TGTGCCAGCAGCCCCAGGACAGCTGGAAACATTCAGTACTTC.